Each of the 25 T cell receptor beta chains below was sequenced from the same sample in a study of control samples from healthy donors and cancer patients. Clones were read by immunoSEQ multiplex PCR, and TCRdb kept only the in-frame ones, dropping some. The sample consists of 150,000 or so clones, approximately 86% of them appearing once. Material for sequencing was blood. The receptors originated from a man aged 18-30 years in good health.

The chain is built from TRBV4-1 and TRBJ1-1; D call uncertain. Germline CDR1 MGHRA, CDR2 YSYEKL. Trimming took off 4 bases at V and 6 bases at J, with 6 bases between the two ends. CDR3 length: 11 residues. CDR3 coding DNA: TGCGCCAGCAGCCTCGAGTCTGAAGCTTTCTTT. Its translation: CASSLESEAFF.

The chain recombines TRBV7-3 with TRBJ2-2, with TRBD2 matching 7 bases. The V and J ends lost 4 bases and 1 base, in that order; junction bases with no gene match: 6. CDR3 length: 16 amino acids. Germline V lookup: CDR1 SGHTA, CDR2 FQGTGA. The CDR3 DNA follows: TGTGCCAGCAGCTCCCAGGGACTAAGGAACACCGGGGAGCTGTTTTTT. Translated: CASSSQGLRNTGELFF.

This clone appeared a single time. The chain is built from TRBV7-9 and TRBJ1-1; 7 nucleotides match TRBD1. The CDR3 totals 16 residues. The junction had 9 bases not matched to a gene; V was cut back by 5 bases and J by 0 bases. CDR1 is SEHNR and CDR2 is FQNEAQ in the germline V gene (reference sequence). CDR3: CASSLPPGQLNTEAFF. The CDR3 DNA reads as TGTGCCAGCAGCCTTCCTCCGGGACAGCTGAACACTGAAGCTTTCTTT.

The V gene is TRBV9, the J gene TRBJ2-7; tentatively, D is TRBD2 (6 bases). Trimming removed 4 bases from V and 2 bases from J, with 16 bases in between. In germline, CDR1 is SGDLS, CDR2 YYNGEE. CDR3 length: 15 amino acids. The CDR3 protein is CASSPRRAATYEQYF. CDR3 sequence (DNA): TGTGCCAGCAGCCCCCGGAGGGCGGCGACCTACGAGCAGTACTTC.

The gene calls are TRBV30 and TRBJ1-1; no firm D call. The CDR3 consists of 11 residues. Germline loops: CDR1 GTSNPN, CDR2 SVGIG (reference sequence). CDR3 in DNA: TGTGCTGGGGAGAGAAACACTGAAGCTTTCTTT. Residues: CAGERNTEAFF.

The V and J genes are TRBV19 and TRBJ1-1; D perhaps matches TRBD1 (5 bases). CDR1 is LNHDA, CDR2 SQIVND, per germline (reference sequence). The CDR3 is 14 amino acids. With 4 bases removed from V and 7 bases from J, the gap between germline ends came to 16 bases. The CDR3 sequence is CASSTFLGEGEAFF. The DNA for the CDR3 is TGTGCCAGTAGTACTTTTCTGGGGGAAGGTGAAGCTTTCTTT. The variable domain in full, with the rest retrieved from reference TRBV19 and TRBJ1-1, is DGGITQSPKYLFRKEGQNVTLSCEQNLNHDAMYWYRQDPGQGLRLIYYSQIVNDFQKGDIAEGYSVSREKKESFPLTVTSAQKNPTAFYLCASSTFLGEGEAFFGQGTRLTVV.

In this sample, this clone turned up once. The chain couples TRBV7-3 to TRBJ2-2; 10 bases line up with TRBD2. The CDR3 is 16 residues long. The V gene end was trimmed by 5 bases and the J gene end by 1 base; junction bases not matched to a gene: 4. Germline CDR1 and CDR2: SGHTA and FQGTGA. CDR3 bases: TGTGCCAGCAGCCACAGACTAGCGGGGAACACCGGGGAGCTGTTTTTT. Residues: CASSHRLAGNTGELFF.

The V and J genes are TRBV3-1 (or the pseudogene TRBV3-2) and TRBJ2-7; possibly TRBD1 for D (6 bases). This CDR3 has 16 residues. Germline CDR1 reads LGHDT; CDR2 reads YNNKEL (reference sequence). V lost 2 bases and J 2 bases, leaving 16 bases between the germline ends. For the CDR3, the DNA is TGTGCCAGCAGCCAATCCTGGGCAGGGGCGGCCTACGAGCAGTACTTC. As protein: CASSQSWAGAAYEQYF.

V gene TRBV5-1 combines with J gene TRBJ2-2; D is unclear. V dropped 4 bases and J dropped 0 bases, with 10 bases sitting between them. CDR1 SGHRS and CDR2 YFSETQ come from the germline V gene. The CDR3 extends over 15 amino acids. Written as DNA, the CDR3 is TGCGCCAGCAGCCCGGCCCTGTCGAACACCGGGGAGCTGTTTTTT. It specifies CASSPALSNTGELFF. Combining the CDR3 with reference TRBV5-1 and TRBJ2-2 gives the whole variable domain KAGVTQTPRYLIKTRGQQVTLSCSPISGHRSVSWYQQTPGQGLQFLFEYFSETQRNKGNFPGRFSGRQFSNSRSEMNVSTLELGDSALYLCASSPALSNTGELFFGEGSRLTVL.

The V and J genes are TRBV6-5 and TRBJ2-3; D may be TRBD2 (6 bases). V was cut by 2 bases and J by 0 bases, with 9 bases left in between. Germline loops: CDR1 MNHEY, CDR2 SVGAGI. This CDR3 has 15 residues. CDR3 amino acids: CASSYGGTSTDTQYF. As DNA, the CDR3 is TGTGCCAGCAGTTACGGGGGGACTAGCACAGATACGCAGTATTTT.

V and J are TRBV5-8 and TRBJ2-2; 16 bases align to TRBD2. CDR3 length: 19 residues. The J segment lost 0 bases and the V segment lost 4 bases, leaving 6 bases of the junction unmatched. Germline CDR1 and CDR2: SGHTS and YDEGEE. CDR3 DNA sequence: TGTGCCAGCAGCCCAGGGACTAGCGGGGGGGACGCGAACACCGGGGAGCTGTTTTTT. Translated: CASSPGTSGGDANTGELFF.

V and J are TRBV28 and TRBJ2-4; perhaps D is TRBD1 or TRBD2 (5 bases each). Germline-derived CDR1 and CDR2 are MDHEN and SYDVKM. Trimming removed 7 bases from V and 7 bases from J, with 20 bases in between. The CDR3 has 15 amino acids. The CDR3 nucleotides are TGTGCCAGCACCACTTACTTTTCGGGACGGAACATTCAGTACTTC. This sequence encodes CASTTYFSGRNIQYF.

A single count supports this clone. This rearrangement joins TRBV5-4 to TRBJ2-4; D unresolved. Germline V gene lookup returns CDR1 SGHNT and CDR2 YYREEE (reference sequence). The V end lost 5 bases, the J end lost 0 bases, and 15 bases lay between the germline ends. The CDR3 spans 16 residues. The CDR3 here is CASSRAPGTAKNIQYF. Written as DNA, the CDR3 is TGTGCCAGCAGTCGGGCCCCCGGAACAGCCAAAAACATTCAGTACTTC.

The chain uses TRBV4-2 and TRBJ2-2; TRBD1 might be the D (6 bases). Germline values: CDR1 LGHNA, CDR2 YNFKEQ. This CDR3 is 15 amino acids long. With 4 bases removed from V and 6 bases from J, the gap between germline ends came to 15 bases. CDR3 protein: CASSLYKQGSGELFF. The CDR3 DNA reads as TGTGCCAGCAGCCTCTACAAACAGGGCTCCGGGGAGCTGTTTTTT.

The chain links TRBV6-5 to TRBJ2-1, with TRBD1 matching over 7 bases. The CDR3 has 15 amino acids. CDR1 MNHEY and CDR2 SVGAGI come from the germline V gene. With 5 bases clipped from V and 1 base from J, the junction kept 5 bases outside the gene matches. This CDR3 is CASSRTGPSYNEQFF. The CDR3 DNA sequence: TGTGCCAGCAGTCGGACAGGCCCATCCTACAATGAGCAGTTCTTC.

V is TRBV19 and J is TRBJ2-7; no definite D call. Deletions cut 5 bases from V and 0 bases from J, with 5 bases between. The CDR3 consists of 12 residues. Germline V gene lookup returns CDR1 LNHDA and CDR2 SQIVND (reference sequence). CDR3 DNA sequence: TGTGCCAGTAGTGACAACTCCTACGAGCAGTACTTC. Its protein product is CASSDNSYEQYF.

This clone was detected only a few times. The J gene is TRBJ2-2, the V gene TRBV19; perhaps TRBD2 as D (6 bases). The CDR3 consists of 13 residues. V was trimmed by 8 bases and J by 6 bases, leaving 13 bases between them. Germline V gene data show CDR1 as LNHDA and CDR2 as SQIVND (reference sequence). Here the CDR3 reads CASEKGRSGELFF. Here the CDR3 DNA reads TGTGCCAGTGAAAAGGGGAGGTCCGGGGAGCTGTTTTTT.

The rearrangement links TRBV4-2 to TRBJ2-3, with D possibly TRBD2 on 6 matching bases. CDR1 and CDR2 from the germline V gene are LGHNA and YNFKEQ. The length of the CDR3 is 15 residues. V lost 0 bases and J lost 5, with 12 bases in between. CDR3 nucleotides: TGTGCCAGCAGCCAAGAAGGAGGGGAGGTAGATACGCAGTATTTT. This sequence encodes CASSQEGGEVDTQYF.

CDR3 amino acids: CASSRDRPDEKLFF. CDR3 in DNA: TGTGCCAGCAGCCGGGACAGGCCGGATGAAAAACTGTTTTTT. The V gene is TRBV6-2 or TRBV6-3, the J gene TRBJ1-4; 8 nucleotides agree with TRBD1. The CDR3 has 14 amino acids. V shed 6 bases and J 6 bases; nucleotides not matched to a gene: 6. Germline V lookup: CDR1 MNHEY, CDR2 SVGEGT.

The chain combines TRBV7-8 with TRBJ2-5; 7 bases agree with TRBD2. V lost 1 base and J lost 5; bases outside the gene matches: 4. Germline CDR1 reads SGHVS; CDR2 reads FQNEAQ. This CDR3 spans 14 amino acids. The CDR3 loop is CASSLGGGGETQYF. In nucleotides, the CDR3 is TGTGCCAGCAGCTTAGGCGGGGGAGGCGAGACCCAGTACTTC.

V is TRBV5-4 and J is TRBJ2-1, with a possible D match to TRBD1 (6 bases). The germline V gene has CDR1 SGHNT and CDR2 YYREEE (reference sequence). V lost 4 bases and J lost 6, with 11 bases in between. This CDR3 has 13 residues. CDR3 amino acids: CASSPGHGNEQFF. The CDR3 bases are TGTGCCAGCAGCCCGGGACATGGCAATGAGCAGTTCTTC.

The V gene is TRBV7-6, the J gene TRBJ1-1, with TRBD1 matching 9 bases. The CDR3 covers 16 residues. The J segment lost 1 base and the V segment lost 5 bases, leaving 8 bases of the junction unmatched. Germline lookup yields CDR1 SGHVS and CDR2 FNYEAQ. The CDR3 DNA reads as TGTGCCAGCAGCCTCGGGACAGGGCTAACGAACACTGAAGCTTTCTTT. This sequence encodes CASSLGTGLTNTEAFF.

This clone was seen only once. Written as DNA, the CDR3 is TGTGCCAGCAGGGACAGGGGAAAGGTTGAGCAGTTCTTC. Encoded protein: CASRDRGKVEQFF. The V gene is TRBV2, the J gene TRBJ2-1, with 9 bases identical to TRBD1. This CDR3 is built from 13 residues. The germline V gene has CDR1 SNHLY and CDR2 FYNNEI. V lost 6 bases and J lost 9; bases outside the gene matches: 6.

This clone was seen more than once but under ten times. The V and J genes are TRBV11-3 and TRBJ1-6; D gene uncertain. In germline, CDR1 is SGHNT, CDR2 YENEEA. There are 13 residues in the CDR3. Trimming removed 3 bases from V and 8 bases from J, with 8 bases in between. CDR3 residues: CASSLGGDSPLHF. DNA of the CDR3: TGTGCCAGCAGCTTGGGCGGGGATTCACCCCTCCACTTT.

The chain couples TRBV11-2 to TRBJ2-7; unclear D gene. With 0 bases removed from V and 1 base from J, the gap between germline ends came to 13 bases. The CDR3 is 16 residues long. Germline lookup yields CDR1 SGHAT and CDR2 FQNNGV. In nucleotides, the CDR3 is TGTGCCAGCAGCTTAGAGGGCACGCAAACATCCTACGAGCAGTACTTC. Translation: CASSLEGTQTSYEQYF.